Each of the 25 T cell receptor beta chains below was sequenced from the same sample in a study of PD-1 blockade in classical Hodgkin lymphoma. The data were produced by immunoSEQ multiplex PCR, yet TCRdb's version contains in-frame clones alone and is incomplete. In the table there are approximately 25,000 clones, roughly 80% of which are singletons. Every patient had relapsed following autologous stem cell transplantation, and cohorts differed in brentuximab vedotin exposure. Magnetic negative selection purified CD4+ T cells from thawed PBMCs. This specimen was CD4+ T cells from blood, taken at baseline. Receptor source: a human donor with classical Hodgkin lymphoma.

The rearrangement uses TRBV28 and TRBJ1-5; the D is unclear. Germline-derived CDR1 and CDR2 are MDHEN and SYDVKM. This CDR3 is 15 amino acids long. With 5 bases removed from V and 0 bases from J, the gap between germline ends came to 11 bases. CDR3 sequence reads: CASSEVTDSNQPQHF. CDR3 coding DNA: TGTGCCAGCAGTGAGGTAACCGATAGCAATCAGCCCCAGCATTTT.

The V and J genes are TRBV5-8 and TRBJ1-3; D unclear. V gave up 5 bases and J gave up 0 bases, with 9 bases separating them. The germline V gene encodes CDR1 SGHTS and CDR2 YDEGEE. The CDR3 totals 14 residues. CDR3 bases: TGTGCCAGCAGTTCATTAATCTCTGGAAACACCATATATTTT. Protein product: CASSSLISGNTIYF.

The chain is built from TRBV5-1 and TRBJ2-5; 10 bases map to TRBD2. The CDR3 contains 15 residues. CDR1 SGHRS and CDR2 YFSETQ come from the germline V gene. J lost 2 bases, V lost 1 base, and 2 bases had no gene match. CDR3 residues: CASSLLLAGQETQYF. CDR3 in DNA: TGCGCCAGCAGCTTGTTACTAGCGGGACAAGAGACCCAGTACTTC.

This chain connects TRBV6-6 to TRBJ1-2; D is possibly TRBD1 (5 bases). This CDR3 region has 14 residues. CDR1 is MNHNY and CDR2 is SVGAGI in the germline V gene (reference sequence). Trimming took off 4 bases at V and 4 bases at J, with 13 bases between the two ends. Here the CDR3 reads CASSSEGKVYGYTF. The CDR3 coding sequence is TGTGCCAGCAGTTCCGAGGGGAAAGTCTATGGCTACACCTTC.

J is TRBJ1-3 and V is TRBV21-1. TRBV21-1 is reported as a pseudogene. The CDR3 is 15 amino acids. This chain's CDR3 is CASSKGENSGNTIYF. The CDR3 DNA follows: TGTGCCAGCAGCAAAGGTGAAAACTCTGGAAACACCATATATTTT.

This clone appeared a few times. The V call is TRBV6-6, the J call TRBJ2-2, with 7 bases matching TRBD2. The CDR3 length is 16 residues. Germline V CDR1 and CDR2: MNHNY, SVGAGI (reference sequence). Trimming took 5 bases from V and 7 from J; bases not matched to a gene: 13. CDR3 nucleotide sequence: TGTGCCAGCAGTACGAGCCCCCTAACTAGCGTCGGGGAGCTGTTTTTT. It is translated as CASSTSPLTSVGELFF.

This rearrangement joins TRBV7-2 to TRBJ2-2; D gene unclear. With 7 bases removed from V and 1 base from J, the gap between germline ends came to 10 bases. Germline-derived CDR1 and CDR2 are SGHTA and FQGNSA. The CDR3 has 14 residues. CDR3 sequence: CASTLAENTGELFF. The DNA for the CDR3 is TGTGCCAGCACACTGGCAGAGAACACCGGGGAGCTGTTTTTT.

This clone was seen only a few times. The V call is TRBV7-9, the J call TRBJ1-6; D unclear. Trimming left V 1 base short and J 5 bases short, with 12 bases between. CDR3 size: 16 residues. The V gene's germline CDR1 is SEHNR and CDR2 FQNEAQ (reference sequence). The CDR3 protein is CASSLESGGNNSPLHF. The DNA of the CDR3 is TGTGCCAGCAGCTTAGAGTCCGGAGGGAATAATTCACCCCTCCACTTT.

J is TRBJ2-5 and V is TRBV27; 7 bases are a match to TRBD2. Trimming at V came to 4 bases and at J to 3 bases, leaving 11 bases not matched to a gene. The CDR3 runs to 16 residues. Per germline, CDR1 MNHEY and CDR2 SMNVEV (reference sequence). The CDR3 loop is CASSSAALADKETQYF. The CDR3 nucleotides read TGTGCCAGCAGTTCGGCTGCCCTAGCGGACAAAGAGACCCAGTACTTC.

The chain links TRBV5-1 to TRBJ2-6, with 8 bases that match TRBD1. Germline V CDR1 and CDR2: SGHRS, YFSETQ. The CDR3 loop spans 17 amino acids. V was clipped by 6 bases and J by 0 bases; unmatched bases: 8. The DNA for the CDR3 is TGCGCCAGCACTCGGCCAGGGGGCCTCTCTGGGGCCAACGTCCTGACTTTC. It encodes CASTRPGGLSGANVLTF.

This clone has only a few counts. The chain employs TRBV20-1 and TRBJ1-1; D remains ambiguous. Trimming pared 5 bases from V and 7 bases from J, leaving 8 bases between. Per the germline V gene, CDR1 is DFQATT and CDR2 is SNEGSKA (reference sequence). This CDR3 is 10 amino acids long. The CDR3 coding sequence is TGCAGTGCTGGCGTGAGTGAAGCTTTCTTT. Residues: CSAGVSEAFF.

The chain recombines TRBV30 with TRBJ1-2; the D is unclear. Germline CDR1 reads GTSNPN; CDR2 reads SVGIG (reference sequence). The CDR3 runs 13 residues. Trimming stripped 0 bases from V and 1 base from J, with 6 bases between. CDR3 sequence: CAWSVTLNYGYTF. CDR3 nucleotides: TGTGCCTGGAGTGTAACTCTTAACTATGGCTACACCTTC. The full variable domain, rest sourced from reference TRBV30 and TRBJ1-2, is SQTIHQWPATLVQPVGSPLSLECTVEGTSNPNLYWYRQAAGRGLQLLFYSVGIGQISSEVPQNLSASRPQDRQFILSSKKLLLSDSGFYLCAWSVTLNYGYTFGSGTRLTVV.

The genes are TRBV5-4 and TRBJ1-6; D not resolved. The germline CDR1 and CDR2 sequences are SGHNT and YYREEE (reference sequence). The CDR3 contains 13 residues. Trimming removed 0 bases at V and 11 bases at J, with 9 bases between. The CDR3 coding sequence is TGTGCCAGCAGCTTGGGGACGGTGACACCCCTCCACTTT. Residues: CASSLGTVTPLHF. The full variable domain, with the rest looked up from reference TRBV5-4 and TRBJ1-6, is ETGVTQSPTHLIKTRGQQVTLRCSSQSGHNTVSWYQQALGQGPQFIFQYYREEENGRGNFPPRFSGLQFPNYSSELNVNALELDDSALYLCASSLGTVTPLHFGNGTRLTVT.

This chain joins TRBV2 and TRBJ2-3; D is unclear. The CDR3 length is 15 residues. Per germline, CDR1 SNHLY and CDR2 FYNNEI. Trimming pared 5 bases from V and 3 bases from J, leaving 15 bases between. The CDR3 bases are TGTGCCAGCAGTCGGTCCCTCCTACGGACAGATACGCAGTATTTT. Encoded protein: CASSRSLLRTDTQYF.

The rearrangement joins TRBV5-6 to TRBJ2-5; D uncertain. CDR3 length: 13 amino acids. V shed 0 bases and J shed 6 bases, with 9 bases lying between them. Germline assignment: CDR1 SGHDT and CDR2 YYEEEE. CDR3 bases: TGTGCCAGCAGCTTGGCCCGGTTAAAGACCCAGTACTTC. Encoded protein: CASSLARLKTQYF.

The CDR3 reads CASSPRRIRGREKLFF. DNA for the CDR3: TGTGCCAGCAGCCCCCGTCGGATCAGGGGGCGTGAAAAACTGTTTTTT. This sequence joins TRBV11-1 and TRBJ1-4, with TRBD1 identical over 8 bases. There are 16 residues in the CDR3. With V trimmed by 5 bases and J by 7 bases, 12 bases remained unmatched. CDR1 SGHAT and CDR2 FQDESV come from the germline V gene (reference sequence).

This chain uses TRBV19 with TRBJ1-2; D remains unclear. Per germline, CDR1 LNHDA and CDR2 SQIVND (reference sequence). CDR3 length equals 13 residues. Deletions cut 5 bases from V and 1 base from J, with 8 bases between. The CDR3 sequence: CASSQPNNYGYTF. The CDR3 DNA follows: TGTGCCAGTAGTCAACCAAATAACTATGGCTACACCTTC.

The chain couples TRBV7-8 to TRBJ2-5; TRBD1 is a possible D gene (6 bases). CDR1 is SGHVS, CDR2 FQNEAQ, per germline. The CDR3 has 14 residues. Trimming stripped 4 bases from V and 5 bases from J, with 14 bases between. DNA for the CDR3: TGTGCCAGCAGCTCAGGGGATCTTCGCGAGACCCAGTACTTC. Residues: CASSSGDLRETQYF.

This clone was seen a handful of times. This rearrangement joins TRBV4-1 to TRBJ2-7, with TRBD1 as a possible D gene (5 bases). V lost 0 bases, J lost 3 bases, and 12 bases lay in between. This CDR3 has 15 amino acids. Germline V gene lookup returns CDR1 MGHRA and CDR2 YSYEKL. CDR3 loop: CASSQDWSGIYEQYF. The CDR3 bases are TGCGCCAGCAGCCAAGATTGGTCAGGGATCTACGAGCAGTACTTC.

The chain is built from TRBV18 and TRBJ1-2; perhaps TRBD1 as D (5 bases). This CDR3 region has 16 residues. Germline loops: CDR1 KGHSH, CDR2 LQKENI. Trimming cost V 2 bases and J 1 base, with 14 bases left between them. CDR3 in DNA: TGTGCCAGCTCACCAAAGCAGGGAACGCATAACTATGGCTACACCTTC. Protein product: CASSPKQGTHNYGYTF.

The V gene is TRBV14, the J gene TRBJ2-7; no reliable D call. Trimming removed 0 bases from V and 1 base from J, with 10 bases in between. The CDR3 consists of 15 residues. Germline values: CDR1 SGHDN, CDR2 FVKESK. The CDR3 sequence: CASSQEGYKSYEQYF. Written as DNA, the CDR3 is TGTGCCAGCAGCCAAGAGGGCTATAAATCCTACGAGCAGTACTTC.

CDR3 bases: TGTGCCAGCAGCCCAGGGGACACCGGGGAGCTGTTTTTT. Translated, it gives CASSPGDTGELFF. The chain recombines TRBV7-3 with TRBJ2-2; tentatively, D is TRBD1 (6 bases). The CDR3 covers 13 residues. CDR1 is SGHTA and CDR2 is FQGTGA in the germline V gene. The V gene lost 5 bases and the J gene lost 3 bases, with 7 bases spanning the gap.

V usage is TRBV9 and J usage is TRBJ2-4; tentative D call: TRBD2 (5 bases). With 0 bases removed from V and 0 bases from J, the gap between germline ends came to 10 bases. This CDR3 region has 16 residues. Germline V gene data show CDR1 as SGDLS and CDR2 as YYNGEE. CDR3 protein: CASSVDTRLAKNIQYF. The CDR3 DNA follows: TGTGCCAGCAGCGTAGACACTAGGCTAGCCAAAAACATTCAGTACTTC. Filled out from reference TRBV9 and TRBJ2-4, the complete variable domain reads DSGVTQTPKHLITATGQRVTLRCSPRSGDLSVYWYQQSLDQGLQFLIQYYNGEERAKGNILERFSAQQFPDLHSELNLSSLELGDSALYFCASSVDTRLAKNIQYFGAGTRLSVL.

The chain joins TRBV6-4 to TRBJ2-3; 7 nucleotides match TRBD2. Germline assignment: CDR1 MRHNA and CDR2 SNTAGT. Trimming removed 3 bases from V and 4 bases from J; junction bases left unmatched: 7. This CDR3 comprises 15 residues. Here the CDR3 reads CASSDQTGGADTQYF. Written as DNA, the CDR3 is TGTGCCAGCAGTGATCAGACGGGGGGTGCAGATACGCAGTATTTT.

This clone came up a few times. The rearrangement joins TRBV15 to TRBJ1-2; tentative D call: TRBD1 (5 bases). The V end lost 0 bases, the J end lost 4 bases, and 12 bases lay between the germline ends. There are 15 residues in the CDR3. CDR1 and CDR2 (germline): LNHNV, YYDKDF (reference sequence). The CDR3 DNA reads as TGTGCCACCAGCAGAGACGGGGGTCAGATCTATGGCTACACCTTC. Translating it yields CATSRDGGQIYGYTF.